Listed below are T cell receptor beta chains from one sample, sequenced in a study of T cells after yellow fever vaccination. TCRdb used MiXCR to reprocess the 5' RACE reads, holding one entry per CDR3 protein. The data contain about 350,000 distinct CDR3 sequences, roughly 8.3% of them seen just once; the ten biggest clones take up roughly a sixth. This specimen consisted of PBMCs, obtained more than 40 days after the first yellow fever vaccination. Receptors were obtained from a man aged 18 to 30 who received the YFV17D yellow fever vaccine. Each CDR3 is given with its conserved first and last residue. D genes are given only for firm matches. The size entry is marked missing in some rows and otherwise reads once, few, many or a size class.

>.|TRBJ2-2|TRBV4-1|.
CASLGKAGELFF
TGCGCCAGCCTAGGGAAGGCCGGGGAGCTGTTTTTT
>.|TRBJ2-1|TRBV30|.
CAWTRGFENEQFF
TGTGCCTGGACCCGAGGCTTTGAGAATGAGCAGTTCTTC
>.|TRBJ2-1|TRBV4-1|.
CASSHGGTGNEQFF
TGCGCCAGCAGCCATGGGGGTACAGGGAATGAGCAGTTCTTC
>.|TRBJ2-3|TRBV20-1|TRBD2
CSAKTSGEGTDTQYF
TGCAGTGCTAAGACTAGCGGGGAAGGGACAGATACGCAGTATTTT
>many|TRBJ2-3|TRBV7-8|.
CASSLTGLTQYF
TGTGCCAGCAGCTTAACGGGGCTGACGCAGTATTTT
>.|TRBJ1-2|TRBV7-2|TRBD1
CASSPGTGGTGYTF
TGTGCCAGCAGCCCGGGGACAGGGGGGACTGGCTACACCTTC
>.|TRBJ2-7|TRBV10-3|.
CAISPGGYEQYF
TGTGCCATCTCCCCCGGGGGCTACGAGCAGTACTTC
>.|TRBJ2-1|TRBV25-1|TRBD1
CASSATPGGTGANEQFF
TGTGCCAGCAGCGCCACCCCTGGAGGGACAGGGGCCAATGAGCAGTTCTTC
>.|TRBJ2-5|TRBV5-1|TRBD1
CASSPGQHYQETQYF
TGCGCCAGCAGCCCGGGACAGCACTACCAAGAGACCCAGTACTTC
>.|TRBJ2-5|TRBV25-1|.
CASRRRWQETQYF
TGTGCCAGCAGAAGACGGTGGCAAGAGACCCAGTACTTC
>few|TRBJ2-3|TRBV5-1|.
CASQERASTDTQYF
TGCGCCAGCCAGGAGAGGGCTAGCACAGATACGCAGTATTTT
>.|TRBJ2-3|TRBV3-1|.
CASSPTVSRLADTQYF
TGTGCCAGCAGCCCCACGGTTTCCCGACTCGCAGATACGCAGTATTTT
>.|TRBJ1-1|TRBV20-1|.
CSARPLGSPNTEAFF
TGCAGTGCTAGGCCCTTGGGGTCCCCGAACACTGAAGCTTTCTTT
>.|TRBJ1-1|TRBV5-6|.
CASTLMGGADTEAFF
TGTGCCAGCACCCTGATGGGAGGTGCTGACACTGAAGCTTTCTTT
>.|TRBJ2-3|TRBV3-1|.
CASTQYTGLDTGDTQYF
TGTGCCAGCACCCAATATACCGGGCTAGATACGGGAGATACGCAGTATTTT
>few|TRBJ1-5|TRBV24-1|.
CAPLKGNRAINQPQHF
TGTGCCCCTCTCAAAGGGAATCGGGCGATCAATCAGCCCCAGCATTTT
>many|TRBJ1-2|TRBV5-1|.
CASSLPGQNHGGYTF
TGCGCCAGCAGCTTGCCAGGACAGAATCATGGTGGCTACACCTTC
>.|TRBJ2-1|TRBV20-1|.
CSARGSNEQFF
TGCAGTGCCCGGGGGAGCAATGAGCAGTTCTTC
>.|TRBJ1-4|TRBV7-9|.
CASSTRTDYEKLFF
TGTGCCAGCAGCACTCGGACAGATTATGAAAAACTGTTTTTT
>few|TRBJ2-3|TRBV7-2|.
CASSLNTLSTDTQYF
TGTGCCAGCAGCTTAAACACCCTTAGCACAGATACGCAGTATTTT
>.|TRBJ1-6|TRBV14|.
CASSQDRGVYSPLHF
TGTGCCAGCAGCCAAGATCGGGGGGTTTATTCACCCCTCCACTTT
>.|TRBJ2-3|TRBV4-3|TRBD2
CASSQDPAGGRGDTQYF
TGCGCCAGCAGCCAAGACCCAGCGGGGGGCCGGGGAGATACGCAGTATTTT
>few|TRBJ1-4|TRBV20-1|.
CSASGTLTGKLFF
TGCAGTGCTTCAGGCACTCTGACGGGAAAACTGTTTTTT
>once|TRBJ1-5|TRBV12-3/TRBV12-4|.
CASSPYPGAPHF
TGTGCCAGCAGTCCGTACCCTGGGGCCCCGCATTTT
>.|TRBJ1-3|TRBV4-3|.
CASSQDGTLSSGNTIYF
TGCGCCAGCAGCCAAGACGGGACACTCAGCTCTGGAAACACCATATATTTT
>.|TRBJ2-1|TRBV20-1|.
CSARGGEPEQFF
TGCAGTGCTAGGGGGGGCGAACCTGAGCAGTTCTTC
>many|TRBJ2-4|TRBV9|TRBD2
CASSVVASGGPGNIQYF
TGTGCCAGCAGCGTAGTAGCTAGCGGGGGGCCGGGAAACATTCAGTACTTC
>.|TRBJ2-5|TRBV28|.
CASSAGFETQYF
TGTGCCAGCAGCGCGGGATTCGAGACCCAGTACTTC
>few|TRBJ2-1|TRBV6-1|TRBD1
CASSRTGNPYNEQFF
TGTGCCAGCAGCAGGACAGGGAATCCCTACAATGAGCAGTTCTTC
>.|TRBJ1-5|TRBV7-2|.
CASSEPGKNQPQHF
TGTGCCAGCAGCGAGCCGGGGAAGAATCAGCCCCAGCATTTT